These 23 T cell receptor beta chains were all obtained from the same sample, sequenced in a study of blood T cell repertoires in COVID-19. The method was immunoSEQ multiplex PCR; TCRdb's version includes in-frame clones alone and lacks a portion of them. The table records 150,000 or so clones, roughly nine tenths of them present only once. Sample: peripheral blood. All receptors come from a man aged 45-60 years with acute or convalescent COVID-19.

The chain has TRBV29-1 and TRBJ2-1; 11 bases agree with TRBD2. Per germline, CDR1 SQVTM and CDR2 ANQGSEA. The J segment lost 1 base and the V segment lost 8 bases, leaving 7 bases of the junction unmatched. This CDR3 is 15 amino acids long. The CDR3 loop is CSSVLAGGSYNEQFF. The CDR3 DNA reads as TGCAGCTCGGTCCTAGCGGGAGGATCCTACAATGAGCAGTTCTTC.

The V call is TRBV28, the J call TRBJ2-7; the match to TRBD2 covers 10 bases. Germline CDR1 reads MDHEN; CDR2 reads SYDVKM. The length of the CDR3 is 13 residues. The trim removed 3 bases at V and 7 bases at J, leaving 3 bases unmatched. The CDR3 region is CASSFPAGGEQYF. The CDR3 nucleotides read TGTGCCAGCAGTTTTCCAGCGGGGGGGGAGCAGTACTTC.

V gene TRBV19 combines with J gene TRBJ1-5; D not certain. V was clipped by 3 bases and J by 7 bases, with 10 bases between them. The germline V gene encodes CDR1 LNHDA and CDR2 SQIVND (reference sequence). The CDR3 runs to 13 residues. The CDR3 bases are TGTGCCAGTAGTATTAGCGGAAGGCAGCCCCAGCATTTT. It yields the protein CASSISGRQPQHF.

The chain has TRBV5-1 and TRBJ2-2, with a tentative D call TRBD1 (5 bases). Per germline, CDR1 SGHRS and CDR2 YFSETQ. The CDR3 contains 15 residues. V gave up 0 bases and J gave up 5 bases, with 11 bases separating them. This chain's CDR3 is CASSLVGRETGELFF. Here the CDR3 DNA reads TGCGCCAGCAGCTTGGTCGGCAGGGAAACCGGGGAGCTGTTTTTT.

The CDR3 DNA is TGTGCCAGCAGTTCGACCGGGACTAGCAGCCCTGAGCAGTTCTTC. It codes for CASSSTGTSSPEQFF. This sequence joins TRBV6-5 and TRBJ2-1, with 9 bases identical to TRBD2. The germline V gene has CDR1 MNHEY and CDR2 SVGAGI. The ends lost 4 bases at V and 9 bases at J; junction bases unmatched: 10. The CDR3 spans 15 residues.

The rearrangement joins TRBV5-4 to TRBJ2-2, with D uncertain. CDR1 is SGHNT, CDR2 YYREEE, per germline (reference sequence). The CDR3 extends over 13 amino acids. V was cut by 1 base and J by 1 base, with 2 bases left in between. CDR3 sequence: CASSLQNTGELFF. The CDR3 DNA sequence: TGTGCCAGCAGCTTGCAGAACACCGGGGAGCTGTTTTTT.

This chain links TRBV30 with TRBJ2-3; D remains unclear. Trimming stripped 2 bases from V and 2 bases from J, with 5 bases between. The germline V gene has CDR1 GTSNPN and CDR2 SVGIG (reference sequence). This CDR3 is built from 12 residues. The CDR3 protein is CAWSPNTDTQYF. For the CDR3, the DNA is TGTGCCTGGAGTCCAAACACAGATACGCAGTATTTT.

CDR3 protein: CASSIGQEGGKLFF. CDR3 bases: TGCGCCAGCAGCATCGGACAGGAGGGGGGAAAACTGTTTTTT. This chain links TRBV5-1 with TRBJ1-4; 7 bases match TRBD1. CDR3 length: 14 amino acids. The germline CDR1 and CDR2 sequences are SGHRS and YFSETQ. V was pared by 4 bases and J by 10 bases, with 10 bases of the junction left unmatched. Looking up the rest from reference TRBV5-1 and TRBJ1-4 gives the full variable domain: KAGVTQTPRYLIKTRGQQVTLSCSPISGHRSVSWYQQTPGQGLQFLFEYFSETQRNKGNFPGRFSGRQFSNSRSEMNVSTLELGDSALYLCASSIGQEGGKLFFGSGTQLSVL.

The rearrangement links TRBV10-3 to TRBJ1-1; no clear D gene. The germline V and J ends were trimmed by 2 bases and 3 bases, with 13 bases remaining between them. The CDR3 contains 15 residues. Germline V lookup: CDR1 ENHRY, CDR2 SYGVKD. The CDR3 sequence is CAISERPGDHTEAFF. Here the CDR3 DNA reads TGTGCCATCAGTGAGCGTCCAGGCGACCACACTGAAGCTTTCTTT.

This rearrangement joins TRBV7-8 to TRBJ2-5; D unclear. Trimming stripped 2 bases from V and 2 bases from J, with 12 bases between. Germline-derived CDR1 and CDR2 are SGHVS and FQNEAQ. This CDR3 spans 15 amino acids. The CDR3: CASSLRWSVQETQYF. Here the CDR3 DNA reads TGTGCCAGCAGCTTAAGATGGTCAGTTCAAGAGACCCAGTACTTC.

The V and J genes are TRBV5-4 and TRBJ1-3, with a weak D call TRBD1 (5 bases). From germline, CDR1 is SGHNT and CDR2 YYREEE (reference sequence). Trimming shortened V by 0 bases and J by 0 bases, and 13 bases separated the two germline ends. The CDR3 is made up of 17 amino acids. CDR3: CASSLENRFSSGNTIYF. The CDR3 nucleotides read TGTGCCAGCAGCTTGGAAAACAGGTTTTCCTCTGGAAACACCATATATTTT.

This clone has only one observation. This rearrangement joins TRBV2 to TRBJ1-5; D gene unclear. The CDR3 contains 14 residues. The germline gives CDR1 SNHLY, CDR2 FYNNEI. Between the trimmed V and J ends, which lost 7 bases and 0 bases, there was a span of 10 bases. The CDR3 spells CASKDIYSNQPQHF. The CDR3, as DNA: TGTGCCAGCAAAGACATATATAGCAATCAGCCCCAGCATTTT.

The chain carries TRBV7-2 and TRBJ1-2; 9 nucleotides align to TRBD1. CDR1 SGHTA and CDR2 FQGNSA come from the germline V gene. V was clipped by 1 base and J by 2 bases; unmatched bases: 8. CDR3 size: 17 residues. The CDR3, as DNA: TGTGCCAGCAGCTTAGAGAAGACAGGGGGTCGGAACTATGGCTACACCTTC. Its translation is CASSLEKTGGRNYGYTF.

This clone showed up just once. The rearrangement uses TRBV27 and TRBJ1-2; TRBD1 matches at 9 bases. The germline V gene encodes CDR1 MNHEY and CDR2 SMNVEV (reference sequence). Losses at the gene ends were 6 bases for V and 5 bases for J; bases not matched to a gene: 7. CDR3 length: 14 amino acids. This CDR3 is CASRLTGTGYGYTF. The CDR3, as DNA: TGTGCCAGCAGGTTAACCGGGACAGGGTATGGCTACACCTTC.

This chain joins TRBV11-2 and TRBJ1-1; D not resolved. Trimming left V 4 bases short and J 4 bases short, with 10 bases between. The CDR3 spans 13 residues. CDR1 and CDR2 (germline): SGHAT, FQNNGV. Here the CDR3 reads CASSSGLRTEAFF. The CDR3 coding sequence is TGTGCCAGCAGCTCGGGGTTACGCACTGAAGCTTTCTTT.

This chain connects TRBV9 to TRBJ2-3; D possibly corresponds to TRBD1 (5 bases). V lost 3 bases, J lost 4 bases, and 15 bases lay in between. The CDR3 is made up of 15 amino acids. Germline V gives CDR1 SGDLS, CDR2 YYNGEE. CDR3 coding DNA: TGTGCCAGCAGCGCGACAGTGACGGCCTCAGATACGCAGTATTTT. Its translation: CASSATVTASDTQYF. The full variable domain, completed using reference TRBV9 and TRBJ2-3, is DSGVTQTPKHLITATGQRVTLRCSPRSGDLSVYWYQQSLDQGLQFLIQYYNGEERAKGNILERFSAQQFPDLHSELNLSSLELGDSALYFCASSATVTASDTQYFGPGTRLTVL.

The genes are TRBV28 and TRBJ1-2, with 8 nucleotides matching TRBD1. Germline loops: CDR1 MDHEN, CDR2 SYDVKM. Germline trimming cut 2 bases from V and 7 bases from J; bases unmatched to any gene: 6. The CDR3 has 14 amino acids. The CDR3 loop is CASSLGTGLGGYTF. In DNA form, the CDR3 reads TGTGCCAGCAGTTTAGGGACAGGTTTGGGTGGCTACACCTTC.

The chain couples TRBV9 to TRBJ1-3; D gene uncertain. Germline CDR1 reads SGDLS; CDR2 reads YYNGEE. The CDR3 is 17 amino acids. Between the trimmed V and J ends, which lost 3 bases and 0 bases, there was a span of 16 bases. The CDR3 DNA is TGTGCCAGCAGCGCCCCTAGGCTCTCTGGCTCTGGAAACACCATATATTTT. Encoded protein: CASSAPRLSGSGNTIYF.

The V and J genes are TRBV18 and TRBJ2-2; maybe TRBD1 (6 bases). The germline V and J ends were trimmed by 5 bases and 1 base, with 14 bases remaining between them. From germline, CDR1 is KGHSH and CDR2 LQKENI. The length of the CDR3 is 16 residues. The CDR3 region is CASSSQGSRNTGELFF. CDR3 nucleotides: TGTGCCAGCTCAAGTCAGGGGTCCCGGAACACCGGGGAGCTGTTTTTT.

The V call is TRBV5-1, the J call TRBJ2-1; 8 bases line up with TRBD2. This CDR3 spans 15 amino acids. V lost 4 bases and J lost 2; bases outside the gene matches: 5. Germline V CDR1 and CDR2: SGHRS, YFSETQ. CDR3: CASSNSGTTYNEQFF. The DNA for the CDR3 is TGCGCCAGCAGCAATAGCGGGACTACCTACAATGAGCAGTTCTTC.

The chain combines TRBV11-2 with TRBJ2-2, with no clear D. This CDR3 contains 14 residues. V lost 2 bases, J lost 7 bases, and 11 bases lay in between. Per germline, CDR1 SGHAT and CDR2 FQNNGV. CDR3: CASSLILTGGELFF. CDR3 DNA sequence: TGTGCCAGCAGCTTAATCCTAACCGGCGGGGAGCTGTTTTTT. Full variable domain (outside the CDR3, taken from reference TRBV11-2 and TRBJ2-2): EAGVAQSPRYKIIEKRQSVAFWCNPISGHATLYWYQQILGQGPKLLIQFQNNGVVDDSQLPKDRFSAERLKGVDSTLKIQPAKLEDSAVYLCASSLILTGGELFFGEGSRLTVL.

V is TRBV11-2 and J is TRBJ1-2; a possible D gene is TRBD1 (6 bases). Germline values: CDR1 SGHAT, CDR2 FQNNGV. Trimming stripped 0 bases from V and 1 base from J, with 9 bases between. This CDR3 is built from 15 residues. In nucleotides, the CDR3 is TGTGCCAGCAGCTTAGAGTGGGGACATAACTATGGCTACACCTTC. This encodes CASSLEWGHNYGYTF.

The chain is built from TRBV30 and TRBJ1-1; D remains ambiguous. Germline CDR1 and CDR2: GTSNPN and SVGIG (reference sequence). V lost 3 bases to trimming and J lost 0 bases, with 8 bases between them. This CDR3 comprises 13 residues. The CDR3 protein is CAWRYRVNTEAFF. CDR3 bases: TGTGCCTGGAGGTACCGCGTGAACACTGAAGCTTTCTTT.